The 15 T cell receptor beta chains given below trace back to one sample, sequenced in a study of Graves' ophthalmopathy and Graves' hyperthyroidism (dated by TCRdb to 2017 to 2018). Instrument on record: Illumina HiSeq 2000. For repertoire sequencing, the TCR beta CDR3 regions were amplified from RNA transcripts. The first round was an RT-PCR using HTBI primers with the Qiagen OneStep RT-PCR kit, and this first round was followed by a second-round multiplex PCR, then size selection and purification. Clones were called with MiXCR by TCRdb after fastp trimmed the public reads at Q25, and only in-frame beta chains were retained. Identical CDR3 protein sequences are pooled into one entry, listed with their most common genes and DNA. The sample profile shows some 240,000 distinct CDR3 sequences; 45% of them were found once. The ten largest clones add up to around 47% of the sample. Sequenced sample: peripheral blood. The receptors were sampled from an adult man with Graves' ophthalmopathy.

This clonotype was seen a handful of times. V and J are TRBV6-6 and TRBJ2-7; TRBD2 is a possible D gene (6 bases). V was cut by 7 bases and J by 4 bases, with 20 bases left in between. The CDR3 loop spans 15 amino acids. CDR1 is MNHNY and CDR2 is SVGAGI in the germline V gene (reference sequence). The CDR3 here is CASTDPWDFTYEQYF. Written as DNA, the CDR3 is TGTGCCAGCACCGACCCATGGGACTTTACTTACGAGCAGTACTTC.

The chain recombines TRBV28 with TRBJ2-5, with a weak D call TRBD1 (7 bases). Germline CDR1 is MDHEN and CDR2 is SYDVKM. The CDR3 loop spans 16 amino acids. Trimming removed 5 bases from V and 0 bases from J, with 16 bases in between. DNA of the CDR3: TGTGCCAGCAGTGCCCAACAGGGGAGGTACCAAGAGACCCAGTACTTC. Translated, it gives CASSAQQGRYQETQYF.

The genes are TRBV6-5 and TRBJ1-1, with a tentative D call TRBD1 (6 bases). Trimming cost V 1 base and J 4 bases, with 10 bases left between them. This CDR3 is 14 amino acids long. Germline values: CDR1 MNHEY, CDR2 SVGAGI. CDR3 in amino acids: CASSYLLGGTEAFF. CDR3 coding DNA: TGTGCCAGCAGTTACTTGTTAGGGGGCACTGAAGCTTTCTTT.

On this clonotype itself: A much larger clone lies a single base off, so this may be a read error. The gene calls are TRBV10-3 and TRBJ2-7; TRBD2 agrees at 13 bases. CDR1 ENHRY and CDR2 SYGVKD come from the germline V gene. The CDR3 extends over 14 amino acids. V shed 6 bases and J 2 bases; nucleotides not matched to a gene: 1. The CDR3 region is CAIRGTSGAYEQYF. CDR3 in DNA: TGTGCCATCAGGGGGACTAGCGGGGCCTACGAGCAGTACTTC.

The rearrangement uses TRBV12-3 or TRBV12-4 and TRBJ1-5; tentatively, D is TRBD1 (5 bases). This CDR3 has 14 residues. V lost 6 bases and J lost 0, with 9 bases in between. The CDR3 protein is CASSTGTSNQPQHF. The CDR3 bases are TGTGCCAGCAGCACCGGGACTAGCAATCAGCCCCAGCATTTT.

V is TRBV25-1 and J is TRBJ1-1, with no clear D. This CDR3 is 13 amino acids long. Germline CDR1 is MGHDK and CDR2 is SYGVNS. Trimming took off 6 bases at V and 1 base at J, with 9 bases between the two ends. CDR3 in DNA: TGTGCCAGCAGACTGGGATGGAACACTGAAGCTTTCTTT. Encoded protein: CASRLGWNTEAFF.

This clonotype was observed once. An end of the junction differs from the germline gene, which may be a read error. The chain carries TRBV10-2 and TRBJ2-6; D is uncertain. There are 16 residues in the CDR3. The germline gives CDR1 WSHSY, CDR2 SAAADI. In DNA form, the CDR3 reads TGTGCCAGCAGTGACCTCGTGATTTCTGGGGCCAACGTCCTGACTTTC. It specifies CASSDLVISGANVLTF.

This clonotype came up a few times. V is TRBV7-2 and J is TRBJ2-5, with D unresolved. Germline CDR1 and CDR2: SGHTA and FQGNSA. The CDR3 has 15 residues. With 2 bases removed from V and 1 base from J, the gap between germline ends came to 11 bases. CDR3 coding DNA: TGTGCCAGCAGCTTAAACAGCGCCACCCAAGAGACCCAGTACTTC. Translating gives CASSLNSATQETQYF. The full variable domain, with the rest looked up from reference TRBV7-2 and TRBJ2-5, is GAGVSQSPSNKVTEKGKDVELRCDPISGHTALYWYRQSLGQGLEFLIYFQGNSAPDKSGLPSDRFSAERTGGSVSTLTIQRTQQEDSAVYLCASSLNSATQETQYFGPGTRLLVL.

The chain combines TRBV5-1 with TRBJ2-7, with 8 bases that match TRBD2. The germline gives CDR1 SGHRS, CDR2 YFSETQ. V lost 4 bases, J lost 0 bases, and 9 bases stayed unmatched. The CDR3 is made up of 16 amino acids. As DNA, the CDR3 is TGCGCCAGCAGCCGCAATAGCGGGGCAAGCTCCTACGAGCAGTACTTC. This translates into CASSRNSGASSYEQYF.

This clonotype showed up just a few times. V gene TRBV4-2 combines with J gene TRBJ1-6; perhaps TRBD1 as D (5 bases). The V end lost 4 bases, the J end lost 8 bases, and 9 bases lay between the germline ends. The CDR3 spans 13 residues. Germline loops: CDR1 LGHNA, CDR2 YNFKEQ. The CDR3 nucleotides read TGTGCCAGCAGCCTCGCGGGGGATTCACCCCTCCACTTT. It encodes CASSLAGDSPLHF.

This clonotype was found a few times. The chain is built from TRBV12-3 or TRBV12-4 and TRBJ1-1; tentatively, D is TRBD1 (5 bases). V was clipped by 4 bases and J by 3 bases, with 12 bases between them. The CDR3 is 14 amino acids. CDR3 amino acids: CASSSVRGYTEAFF. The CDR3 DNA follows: TGTGCCAGCAGTTCCGTAAGGGGCTACACTGAAGCTTTCTTT.

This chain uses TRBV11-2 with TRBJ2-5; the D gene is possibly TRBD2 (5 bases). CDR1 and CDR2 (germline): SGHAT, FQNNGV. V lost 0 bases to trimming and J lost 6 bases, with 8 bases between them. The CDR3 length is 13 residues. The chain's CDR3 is CASSLEPGKTQYF. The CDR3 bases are TGTGCCAGCAGCTTAGAGCCGGGAAAGACCCAGTACTTC.

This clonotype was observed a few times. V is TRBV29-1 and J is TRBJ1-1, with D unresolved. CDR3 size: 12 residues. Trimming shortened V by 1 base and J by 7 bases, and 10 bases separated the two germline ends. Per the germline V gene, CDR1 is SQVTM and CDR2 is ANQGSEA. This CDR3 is CSVEVGRLEAFF. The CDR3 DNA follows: TGCAGCGTTGAAGTCGGACGGCTTGAAGCTTTCTTT.

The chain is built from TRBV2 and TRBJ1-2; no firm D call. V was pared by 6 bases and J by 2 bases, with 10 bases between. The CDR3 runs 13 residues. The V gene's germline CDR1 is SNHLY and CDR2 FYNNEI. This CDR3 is CASSLRTNYGYTF. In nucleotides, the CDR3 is TGTGCCAGCAGCCTAAGGACGAACTATGGCTACACCTTC.

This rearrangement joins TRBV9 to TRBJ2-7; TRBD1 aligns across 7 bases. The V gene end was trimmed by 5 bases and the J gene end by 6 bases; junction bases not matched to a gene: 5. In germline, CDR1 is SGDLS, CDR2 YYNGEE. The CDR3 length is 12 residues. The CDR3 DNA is TGTGCCAGCAGTGAATACAGGGGCGAGCAGTACTTC. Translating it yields CASSEYRGEQYF. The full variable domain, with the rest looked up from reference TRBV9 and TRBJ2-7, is DSGVTQTPKHLITATGQRVTLRCSPRSGDLSVYWYQQSLDQGLQFLIQYYNGEERAKGNILERFSAQQFPDLHSELNLSSLELGDSALYFCASSEYRGEQYFGPGTRLTVT.